One sample yielded the 32 T cell receptor beta chains listed below, sequenced in a study of blood T cell repertoires in COVID-19. Profiled with immunoSEQ multiplex PCR; TCRdb holds only in-frame clones, not every one. Among a few hundred thousand clones listed, about 90% were seen once. Material for sequencing was PBMCs or T cells enriched from blood (not recorded which). The receptors were sampled from a woman under 40 who had recovered from COVID-19.

The rearrangement uses TRBV28 and TRBJ1-5, with a weak D call TRBD1 (6 bases). The CDR3 totals 19 residues. Deletions cut 3 bases from V and 3 bases from J, with 24 bases between. Germline values: CDR1 MDHEN, CDR2 SYDVKM. In DNA form, the CDR3 reads TGTGCCAGCAGTTTTTCGTACAGGGTCCCCCCGGTAGACAATCAGCCCCAGCATTTT. This encodes CASSFSYRVPPVDNQPQHF.

The chain couples TRBV7-3 to TRBJ2-7, with 8 bases aligning to TRBD1. There are 16 residues in the CDR3. V lost 9 bases, J lost 5 bases, and 18 bases stayed unmatched. Germline loops: CDR1 SGHTA, CDR2 FQGTGA. CDR3 region: CARSQAGTGFTHEQYF. CDR3 bases: TGTGCCAGAAGCCAAGCCGGGACAGGCTTTACCCACGAGCAGTACTTC. The variable domain in full, completed from reference TRBV7-3 and TRBJ2-7, reads GAGVSQTPSNKVTEKGKYVELRCDPISGHTALYWYRQSLGQGPEFLIYFQGTGAADDSGLPNDRFFAVRPEGSVSTLKIQRTERGDSAVYLCARSQAGTGFTHEQYFGPGTRLTVT.

The chain recombines TRBV7-3 with TRBJ1-2; D is unclear. The CDR3 consists of 13 residues. Germline V gene sequence: CDR1 SGHTA, CDR2 FQGTGA. V lost 0 bases to trimming and J lost 7 bases, with 9 bases between them. CDR3 loop: CASSLTPPSGYTF. DNA of the CDR3: TGTGCCAGCAGCTTAACTCCTCCCTCTGGCTACACCTTC. Full variable domain (missing parts from reference TRBV7-3 and TRBJ1-2): GAGVSQTPSNKVTEKGKYVELRCDPISGHTALYWYRQSLGQGPEFLIYFQGTGAADDSGLPNDRFFAVRPEGSVSTLKIQRTERGDSAVYLCASSLTPPSGYTFGSGTRLTVV.

The chain carries TRBV2 and TRBJ1-2; no clear D. V shed 7 bases and J shed 5 bases, with 17 bases lying between them. The germline V gene encodes CDR1 SNHLY and CDR2 FYNNEI. The CDR3 is made up of 14 amino acids. CDR3 nucleotides: TGTGCCAGCACAGCGGGCCGGGGAGGTTATGGCTACACCTTC. Residues: CASTAGRGGYGYTF.

V is TRBV7-9 and J is TRBJ2-1; TRBD1 is a possible D gene (5 bases). The CDR3 runs 14 residues. CDR1 and CDR2 from the germline V gene are SEHNR and FQNEAQ (reference sequence). V was cut by 1 base and J by 6 bases, with 10 bases left in between. The CDR3 region is CASSLDSGPNEQFF. CDR3 sequence (DNA): TGTGCCAGCAGCTTAGATTCAGGGCCCAATGAGCAGTTCTTC.

The chain uses TRBV19 and TRBJ2-5; D possibly corresponds to TRBD2 (6 bases). Trimming took off 4 bases at V and 1 base at J, with 10 bases between the two ends. CDR1 and CDR2 from the germline V gene are LNHDA and SQIVND (reference sequence). CDR3 length equals 14 residues. The CDR3 protein is CASSRRGTQETQYF. The CDR3 DNA follows: TGTGCCAGTAGTAGGAGGGGCACCCAAGAGACCCAGTACTTC.

The chain links TRBV2 to TRBJ1-1; D unclear. V shed 10 bases and J shed 0 bases, with 12 bases lying between them. Germline CDR1 and CDR2: SNHLY and FYNNEI. The CDR3 extends over 13 amino acids. CDR3 amino acids: CATHLTMNTEAFF. In DNA, the CDR3 is TGTGCCACCCACCTTACAATGAACACTGAAGCTTTCTTT. The whole variable domain, filled in from reference TRBV2 and TRBJ1-1, reads EPEVTQTPSHQVTQMGQEVILRCVPISNHLYFYWYRQILGQKVEFLVSFYNNEISEKSEIFDDQFSVERPDGSNFTLKIRSTKLEDSAMYFCATHLTMNTEAFFGQGTRLTVV.

The V and J genes are TRBV15 and TRBJ1-6, with TRBD1 identical over 9 bases. After removal of 1 base from V and 10 bases from J, the junction contained 5 bases not matched to a gene. The CDR3 has 15 amino acids. From germline, CDR1 is LNHNV and CDR2 YYDKDF (reference sequence). CDR3 residues: CATSRVQGAGSPLHF. CDR3 nucleotides: TGTGCCACCAGCAGAGTACAGGGGGCTGGCTCACCCCTCCACTTT.

The genes are TRBV25-1 and TRBJ1-2; no firm D call. The CDR3 spans 16 residues. Germline V lookup: CDR1 MGHDK, CDR2 SYGVNS. V was shortened by 3 bases and J by 0 bases, with 14 bases between the two germline ends. CDR3 nucleotide sequence: TGTGCCAGCAGTGATTCCTACAGAGTAGCTAACTATGGCTACACCTTC. The encoded protein is CASSDSYRVANYGYTF.

With respect to this clone: The same CDR3 is also encoded by other DNA sequences in this sample. The chain employs TRBV15 and TRBJ1-2, with D tentatively TRBD1 (6 bases). Trimming removed 0 bases at V and 7 bases at J, with 12 bases between. CDR3 length: 14 residues. Germline V gene data show CDR1 as LNHNV and CDR2 as YYDKDF (reference sequence). The CDR3 is CATSRDRGSGGYTF. The CDR3 nucleotides read TGTGCCACCAGCAGAGATAGGGGGTCGGGTGGCTACACCTTC.

The chain employs TRBV10-3 and TRBJ2-1; D possibly corresponds to TRBD2 (6 bases). Germline V CDR1 and CDR2: ENHRY, SYGVKD. There are 15 residues in the CDR3. Trimming cost V 4 bases and J 6 bases, with 16 bases left between them. CDR3 nucleotides: TGTGCCATCAGTGGGGCTCCGGAGGGTTTCAATGAGCAGTTCTTC. Translated: CAISGAPEGFNEQFF.

This clone has just a few counts. V gene TRBV6-5 combines with J gene TRBJ2-5; maybe TRBD1 (6 bases). CDR3 length equals 14 residues. The germline CDR1 and CDR2 sequences are MNHEY and SVGAGI. V shed 5 bases and J shed 4 bases, with 14 bases lying between them. The CDR3 region has the DNA TGTGCCAGCAGTATCGACAGGATCTCAGAGACCCAGTACTTC. This translates into CASSIDRISETQYF.

This clone appeared a single time. Other DNA sequences within the sample encode an identical CDR3. The chain carries TRBV10-3 and TRBJ1-2; D unresolved. The CDR3 totals 14 residues. Between the trimmed V and J ends, which lost 0 bases and 2 bases, there was a span of 7 bases. Germline V lookup: CDR1 ENHRY, CDR2 SYGVKD. CDR3 bases: TGTGCCATCAGTGAGTCGACGAGGAACTATGGCTACACCTTC. Translating it yields CAISESTRNYGYTF.

V is TRBV25-1 and J is TRBJ1-3; TRBD1 is a possible D gene (6 bases). This CDR3 region has 13 residues. CDR1 MGHDK and CDR2 SYGVNS come from the germline V gene. Trimming cost V 5 bases and J 4 bases, with 9 bases left between them. CDR3 DNA sequence: TGTGCCAGCAGTCAGGGGTCAGGAAACACCATATATTTT. Its translation is CASSQGSGNTIYF.

The chain links TRBV15 to TRBJ2-7; TRBD2 is a possible D gene (5 bases). Per the germline V gene, CDR1 is LNHNV and CDR2 is YYDKDF (reference sequence). The ends were cut back, 1 base at V and 4 bases at J, with 11 bases in the middle. The CDR3 length is 14 residues. The CDR3 spells CATSRGSGGYEQYF. The CDR3 coding sequence is TGTGCCACCAGCAGAGGTTCAGGCGGGTACGAGCAGTACTTC.

Of note for this clone: This specimen includes other DNA sequences encoding the same CDR3. The genes are TRBV5-5 and TRBJ2-7; the D is unclear. The CDR3 is made up of 13 amino acids. Germline assignment: CDR1 SGHKS and CDR2 YYEKEE (reference sequence). The V end was cut by 2 bases, the J end by 2 bases, with 8 bases between. CDR3 region: CASSFGGAYEQYF. In DNA, the CDR3 is TGTGCCAGCAGCTTTGGCGGCGCCTACGAGCAGTACTTC.

The chain uses TRBV7-9 and TRBJ1-2; D call uncertain. Germline loops: CDR1 SEHNR, CDR2 FQNEAQ (reference sequence). Trimming took off 2 bases at V and 8 bases at J, with 18 bases between the two ends. This CDR3 contains 15 residues. CDR3 nucleotide sequence: TGTGCCAGCAGCTTAAGTCAGGCCCCTTCGTGGGGCTACACCTTC. Its translation is CASSLSQAPSWGYTF.

The chain carries TRBV7-2 and TRBJ2-1; perhaps TRBD2 as D (7 bases). Trimming removed 7 bases from V and 8 bases from J, with 21 bases in between. The V gene's germline CDR1 is SGHTA and CDR2 FQGNSA. The CDR3 has 15 amino acids. CDR3 sequence: CASTARGGGVDEQFF. The CDR3, as DNA: TGTGCCAGCACCGCTCGGGGCGGGGGCGTGGATGAGCAGTTCTTC.

The chain couples TRBV11-2 to TRBJ1-4, with D possibly matching TRBD1 (5 bases). Germline CDR1 and CDR2: SGHAT and FQNNGV. V lost 4 bases, J lost 1 base, and 7 bases lay in between. The CDR3 totals 14 residues. This CDR3 reads CASSSQGTNEKLFF. The CDR3 coding sequence is TGTGCCAGCAGCTCCCAGGGAACTAATGAAAAACTGTTTTTT.

This rearrangement joins TRBV3-1 (or the pseudogene TRBV3-2) to TRBJ2-1, with 12 nucleotides matching TRBD2. The CDR3 sequence is 15 residues long. V dropped 0 bases and J dropped 15; count of bases not matched to a gene: 9. CDR1 and CDR2 (germline): LGHDT, YNNKEL (reference sequence). CDR3 bases: TGTGCCAGCAGCCAAGATCCGGCTAGCGGGAGGGCCCGGTTCTTC. Its translation: CASSQDPASGRARFF.

This clone occurred once. This chain links TRBV6-1 with TRBJ1-2; TRBD1 is a possible D gene (5 bases). Germline V CDR1 and CDR2: MNHNS, SASEGT. The CDR3 is made up of 14 amino acids. Deletions cut 0 bases from V and 8 bases from J, with 13 bases between. The CDR3 loop is CASSEAPSTEGYTF. The CDR3 nucleotides read TGTGCCAGCAGTGAAGCGCCGTCGACAGAAGGCTACACCTTC.

This clone appeared once. The CDR3 region is CASSQGSPGLPYNEQFF. The CDR3 nucleotides read TGCGCCAGCAGCCAAGGTTCCCCGGGACTGCCGTACAATGAGCAGTTCTTC. The chain employs TRBV4-1 and TRBJ2-1; possible D gene TRBD2, 6 bases. The CDR3 extends over 17 amino acids. Trimming took off 1 base at V and 4 bases at J, with 17 bases between the two ends. CDR1 and CDR2 from the germline V gene are MGHRA and YSYEKL.

V and J are TRBV10-3 and TRBJ1-2; D call uncertain. The V and J ends lost 0 bases and 4 bases respectively, with 9 bases between them. This CDR3 has 14 amino acids. The germline CDR1 and CDR2 sequences are ENHRY and SYGVKD. DNA of the CDR3: TGTGCCATCAGTGAGTCGAACTACCCCTATGGCTACACCTTC. As protein: CAISESNYPYGYTF.

The J gene is TRBJ2-6, the V gene TRBV5-4; D gene ambiguous. The CDR3 has 16 amino acids. V lost 0 bases and J lost 0, with 7 bases in between. CDR1 is SGHNT and CDR2 is YYREEE in the germline V gene (reference sequence). Here the CDR3 reads CASSLDSSSGANVLTF. The CDR3 DNA reads as TGTGCCAGCAGCTTGGATTCCAGCTCTGGGGCCAACGTCCTGACTTTC.

This rearrangement joins TRBV2 to TRBJ2-5; 8 nucleotides align to TRBD2. J was trimmed by 4 bases and V by 5 bases; bases with no gene match: 6. The V gene's germline CDR1 is SNHLY and CDR2 FYNNEI. The CDR3 covers 14 residues. DNA of the CDR3: TGTGCCAGCAGTCTCGGACTAGCCGGAGAGACCCAGTACTTC. Its protein is CASSLGLAGETQYF.

The J gene is TRBJ2-7, the V gene TRBV18, with D tentatively TRBD1 (5 bases). The germline CDR1 and CDR2 sequences are KGHSH and LQKENI. The CDR3 sequence is 15 residues long. V was clipped by 2 bases and J by 5 bases, with 16 bases between them. The CDR3, as DNA: TGTGCCAGCTCACCATCTTGGGCAGGGAACAACGAGCAGTACTTC. It yields the protein CASSPSWAGNNEQYF.

The chain links TRBV11-2 to TRBJ2-7; a possible D gene is TRBD2 (5 bases). Germline-derived CDR1 and CDR2 are SGHAT and FQNNGV. The CDR3 is 15 amino acids. Trimming removed 1 base from V and 3 bases from J, with 13 bases in between. The CDR3 coding sequence is TGTGCCAGCAGCTTAGTTGCGGGTGGGTACTACGAGCAGTACTTC. Translation: CASSLVAGGYYEQYF.

This chain uses TRBV24-1 with TRBJ2-2, with TRBD1 matching 9 bases. Germline V gene sequence: CDR1 KGHDR, CDR2 SFDVKD. Losses at the gene ends were 7 bases for V and 6 bases for J; bases not matched to a gene: 11. This CDR3 comprises 16 residues. The CDR3 region is CATRPTGQGGSGELFF. For the CDR3, the DNA is TGTGCCACCAGACCCACGGGACAGGGAGGCTCCGGGGAGCTGTTTTTT.

This clone was seen more than once but under ten times. This chain links TRBV29-1 with TRBJ2-7; a possible D gene is TRBD2 (5 bases). V gave up 4 bases and J gave up 0 bases, with 10 bases separating them. The CDR3 spans 13 residues. The germline CDR1 and CDR2 sequences are SQVTM and ANQGSEA. Here the CDR3 reads CSVVGLSSYEQYF. CDR3 nucleotides: TGCAGCGTTGTAGGACTGAGCTCCTACGAGCAGTACTTC.

The chain uses TRBV5-1 and TRBJ2-7, with 7 positions matching TRBD1. Germline trimming cut 3 bases from V and 2 bases from J; bases unmatched to any gene: 5. Germline values: CDR1 SGHRS, CDR2 YFSETQ. The CDR3 sequence is 14 residues long. The CDR3: CASSSGTAAYEQYF. CDR3 nucleotides: TGCGCCAGCAGCTCAGGGACAGCGGCCTACGAGCAGTACTTC.

This rearrangement joins TRBV28 to TRBJ1-5; the match to TRBD1 covers 8 bases. This CDR3 is built from 16 residues. In germline, CDR1 is MDHEN, CDR2 SYDVKM. V was pared by 1 base and J by 0 bases, with 2 bases of the junction left unmatched. The CDR3 DNA sequence: TGTGCCAGCAGTTTATCAACAGGGGGTAGCAATCAGCCCCAGCATTTT. This encodes CASSLSTGGSNQPQHF.

The chain uses TRBV28 and TRBJ2-7; D ambiguous. The CDR3 runs 15 residues. Germline V lookup: CDR1 MDHEN, CDR2 SYDVKM. V shed 5 bases and J shed 7 bases, with 21 bases lying between them. The CDR3: CASSPFAVGSVEQYF. The CDR3 nucleotides read TGTGCCAGCAGTCCCTTCGCGGTAGGATCCGTTGAGCAGTACTTC.